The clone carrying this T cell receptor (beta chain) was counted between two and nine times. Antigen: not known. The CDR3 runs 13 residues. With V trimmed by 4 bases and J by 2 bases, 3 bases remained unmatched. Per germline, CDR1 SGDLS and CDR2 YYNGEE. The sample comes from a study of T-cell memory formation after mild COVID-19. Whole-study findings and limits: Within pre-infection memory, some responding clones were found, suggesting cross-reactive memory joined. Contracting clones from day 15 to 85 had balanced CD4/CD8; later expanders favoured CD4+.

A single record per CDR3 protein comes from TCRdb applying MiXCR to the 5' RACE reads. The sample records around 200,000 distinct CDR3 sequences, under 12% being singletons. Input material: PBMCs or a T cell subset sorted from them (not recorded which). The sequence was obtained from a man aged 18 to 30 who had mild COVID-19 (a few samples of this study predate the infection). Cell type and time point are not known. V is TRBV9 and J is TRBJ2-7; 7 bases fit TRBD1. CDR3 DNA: TGTGCCAGCAGCAAAGACAGGGCCTACGAGCAGTACTTC. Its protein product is CASSKDRAYEQYF.